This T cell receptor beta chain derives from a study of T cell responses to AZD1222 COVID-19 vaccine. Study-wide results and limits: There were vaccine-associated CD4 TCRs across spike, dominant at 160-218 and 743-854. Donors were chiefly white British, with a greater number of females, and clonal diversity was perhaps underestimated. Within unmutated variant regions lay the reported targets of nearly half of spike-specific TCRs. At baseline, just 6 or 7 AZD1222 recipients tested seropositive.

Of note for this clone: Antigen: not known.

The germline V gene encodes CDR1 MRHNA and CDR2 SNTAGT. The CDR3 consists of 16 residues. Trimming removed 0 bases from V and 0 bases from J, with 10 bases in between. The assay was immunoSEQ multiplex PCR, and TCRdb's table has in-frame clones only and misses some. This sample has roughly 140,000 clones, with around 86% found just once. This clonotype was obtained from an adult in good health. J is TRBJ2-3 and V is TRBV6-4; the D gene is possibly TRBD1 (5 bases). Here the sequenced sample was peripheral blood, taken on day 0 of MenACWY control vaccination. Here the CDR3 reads CASSDSKGYSTDTQYF. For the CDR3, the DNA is TGTGCCAGCAGTGACTCGAAGGGGTATAGCACAGATACGCAGTATTTT.